Only a few counts were recorded for the clone carrying this TCR beta chain. The CDR3 has 20 residues. Germline CDR1 reads SGHTA; CDR2 reads FQGNSA. The V and J ends lost 4 bases and 0 bases, in that order; junction bases with no gene match: 18. Each CDR3 protein is one row after TCRdb ran MiXCR on the RT-PCR reads. Here the sample spans hundreds of thousands of distinct CDR3 sequences, more than 13% being singletons. This chain connects TRBV7-2 to TRBJ2-7, with 10 bases lining up with TRBD2. Sequencing input: memory CD4+ T cells from blood. The TCR was taken from a female donor in good health, serving as a healthy control. The CDR3, as DNA: TGTGCCAGCAGCTCCCCCAAAGGGGGACTAGCGAGACGACTCTCCTACGAGCAGTACTTC. It specifies CASSSPKGGLARRLSYEQYF. Complete variable domain (other parts from reference TRBV7-2 and TRBJ2-7): GAGVSQSPSNKVTEKGKDVELRCDPISGHTALYWYRQSLGQGLEFLIYFQGNSAPDKSGLPSDRFSAERTGGSVSTLTIQRTQQEDSAVYLCASSSPKGGLARRLSYEQYFGPGTRLTVT.